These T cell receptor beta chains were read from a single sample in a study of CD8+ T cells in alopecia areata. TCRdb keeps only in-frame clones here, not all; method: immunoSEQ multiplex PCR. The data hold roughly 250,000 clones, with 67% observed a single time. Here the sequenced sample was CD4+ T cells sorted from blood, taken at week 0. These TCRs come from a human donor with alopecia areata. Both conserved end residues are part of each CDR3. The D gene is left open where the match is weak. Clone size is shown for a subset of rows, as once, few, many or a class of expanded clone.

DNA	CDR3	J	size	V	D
TGTGCCAGCAGCTCCGAGACGGGTACGCCCCAGCATTTT	CASSSETGTPQHF	TRBJ1-5	NA	TRBV9	NA
TGCAGCGTCGGATTGGGAGGAGGGGGGGCAGATACGCAGTATTTT	CSVGLGGGGADTQYF	TRBJ2-3	NA	TRBV29-1	NA
TGTGCCAGTACCCCGACAGGGGGCGGTTATGGCTACACCTTC	CASTPTGGGYGYTF	TRBJ1-2	few	TRBV19	TRBD1
TGCAGCGTCCGAGAGGGTCGTAACTATGGCTACACCTTC	CSVREGRNYGYTF	TRBJ1-2	few	TRBV29-1	NA
TGTGCCAGCAGTGAAGACGGGCACCCCAATTCACCCCTCCACTTT	CASSEDGHPNSPLHF	TRBJ1-6	NA	TRBV6-1	NA
TGTGCCAGCACCCTTAAAATAATGAACACTGAAGCTTTCTTT	CASTLKIMNTEAFF	TRBJ1-1	few	TRBV2	NA
TGCAGCCCTGGGACAGGCCGGCAGGATGAAAAACTGTTTTTT	CSPGTGRQDEKLFF	TRBJ1-4	few	TRBV29-1	TRBD1
TGTGCCAGCAGCTTACAGGGAACTTACAATGAGCAGTTCTTC	CASSLQGTYNEQFF	TRBJ2-1	once	TRBV11-2	NA
TGTGCCAGCAGCTCAAGGACTAGCGGGGGGAGATACGAGCAGTACTTC	CASSSRTSGGRYEQYF	TRBJ2-7	NA	TRBV11-2	TRBD2
TGTGCCAGCAGACCCCGGGACAGGGGATTTCTGTACTTC	CASRPRDRGFLYF	TRBJ2-7	NA	TRBV14	TRBD1
TGCAGCGTTGAAGATATGGGCATCGGCGAGCAGTACTTC	CSVEDMGIGEQYF	TRBJ2-7	NA	TRBV29-1	NA
TGTGCCAGCAGCCCATCTGGGGCCAACGTCCTGACTTTC	CASSPSGANVLTF	TRBJ2-6	few	TRBV13	NA
TGTGCCTGGAGTGTACTATTAACCCCGAACACCGGGGAGCTGTTTTTT	CAWSVLLTPNTGELFF	TRBJ2-2	NA	TRBV30	NA
TGCGCCAGCAGCTTGGGGGAGGCGGATTACACTGAAGCTTTCTTT	CASSLGEADYTEAFF	TRBJ1-1	NA	TRBV5-1	NA
TGTGCCAGCAGTATGGCGGGGCTAGCGGGGAACATTCAGTACTTC	CASSMAGLAGNIQYF	TRBJ2-4	NA	TRBV2	TRBD2